Listed here is a single T cell receptor beta chain. This record belongs to a study of blood T cell repertoires in COVID-19. Across the whole study: Samples came from the United States, Italy and Spain, spanning acute and convalescent COVID-19. T cells, B-cell-depleted T cells, or PBMCs supplied cDNA or gDNA.

Authors' methods: Reference gene primer amplification yielded estimated nucleated cell counts. Clones were sequenced by immunoSEQ multiplex PCR, and TCRdb holds only the in-frame ones, with some missing. V, J and clone size were drawn from that table, and D and trimming were deduced from the DNA. The sample shows 250,000 to 300,000 clones, roughly 90% of them seen only once. This TCR was recovered from a woman aged 45-59 years who had recovered from COVID-19. Sequencing was performed on peripheral blood.

The CDR3 region is CAIGGQGRYEQYF. As DNA, the CDR3 is TGTGCCATCGGGGGACAGGGCCGCTACGAGCAGTACTTC. The chain links TRBV28 to TRBJ2-7, with 9 bases lining up with TRBD1. Germline V gene lookup returns CDR1 MDHEN and CDR2 SYDVKM. V lost 10 bases to trimming and J lost 3 bases; unmatched junction nucleotides: 7. CDR3 length: 13 residues.